The sample holds a few counts of the clone carrying this TCR beta chain. Within the sample, other DNA sequences also encode this same CDR3. This sample stems from a study of blood T cell repertoires in COVID-19. Background on the study: PBMCs, B-cell-depleted T cells, or T cells were the source of the cDNA or gDNA that made up the material.

The CDR3 runs to 13 residues. Per the germline V gene, CDR1 is DFQATT and CDR2 is SNEGSKA (reference sequence). Trimming took off 3 bases at V and 1 base at J, with 6 bases between the two ends. The assay was immunoSEQ multiplex PCR, and TCRdb's table has in-frame clones only and misses some. The sample yields a few hundred thousand clones, more than 75% seen once. The study recruited people aged about 18 to 95 years across approximately 24 US areas. Clinical history as reported by participants underpinned cohort assignment. The material sequenced was PBMCs or T cells enriched from blood (not recorded which). The clonotype was recovered from a woman aged 40 to 55 who had recovered from COVID-19. The chain couples TRBV20-1 to TRBJ2-2; weak D call: TRBD2 (5 bases). This CDR3 reads CSASAGNTGELFF. The CDR3 bases are TGCAGTGCTAGTGCGGGGAACACCGGGGAGCTGTTTTTT.